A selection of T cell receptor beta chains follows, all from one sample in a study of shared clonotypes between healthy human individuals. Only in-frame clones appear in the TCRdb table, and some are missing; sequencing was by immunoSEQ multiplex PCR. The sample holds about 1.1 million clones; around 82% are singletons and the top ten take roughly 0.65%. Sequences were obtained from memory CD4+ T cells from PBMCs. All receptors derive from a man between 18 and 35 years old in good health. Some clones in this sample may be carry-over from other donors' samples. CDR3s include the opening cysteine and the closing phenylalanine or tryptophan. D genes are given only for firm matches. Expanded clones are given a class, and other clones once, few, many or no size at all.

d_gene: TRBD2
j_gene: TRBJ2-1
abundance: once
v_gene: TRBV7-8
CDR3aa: CASSLGGLAGGRYNEQFF
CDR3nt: TGTGCCAGCAGCTTAGGGGGACTAGCGGGAGGTAGGTACAATGAGCAGTTCTTC

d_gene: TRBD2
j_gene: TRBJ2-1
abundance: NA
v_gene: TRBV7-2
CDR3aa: CASSLPLYGTSDFF
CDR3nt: TGTGCCAGCAGCTTACCCCTCTATGGGACTAGCGACTTCTTC

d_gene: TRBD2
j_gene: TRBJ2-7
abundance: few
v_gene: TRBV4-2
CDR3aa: CASSPHPTTSGIEQYF
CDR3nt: TGTGCCAGCAGCCCACACCCAACGACTAGCGGGATCGAGCAGTACTTC

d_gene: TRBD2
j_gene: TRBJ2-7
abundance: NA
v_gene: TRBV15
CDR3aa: CATSRGVYRTSGRREQYF
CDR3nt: TGTGCCACCAGCAGAGGGGTCTACCGGACTAGCGGGAGACGGGAGCAGTACTTC

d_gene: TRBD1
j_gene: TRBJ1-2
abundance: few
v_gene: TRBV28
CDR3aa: CASSELTGVNYGYTF
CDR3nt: TGTGCCAGCAGCGAACTGACAGGGGTTAACTATGGCTACACCTTC

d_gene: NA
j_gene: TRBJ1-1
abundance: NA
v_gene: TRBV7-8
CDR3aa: CASSLMSVNTEAFF
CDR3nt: TGTGCCAGCAGCCTTATGTCCGTAAACACTGAAGCTTTCTTT

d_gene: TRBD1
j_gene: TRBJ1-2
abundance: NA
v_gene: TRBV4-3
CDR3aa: CASSRGQEPNYGYTF
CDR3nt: TGCGCCAGCAGCCGCGGACAGGAGCCTAACTATGGCTACACCTTC

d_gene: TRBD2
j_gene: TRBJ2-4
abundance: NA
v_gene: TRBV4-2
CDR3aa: CASSPRLAGGLAKNIQYF
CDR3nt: TGTGCCAGCAGCCCGAGACTAGCGGGGGGTCTAGCCAAAAACATTCAGTACTTC

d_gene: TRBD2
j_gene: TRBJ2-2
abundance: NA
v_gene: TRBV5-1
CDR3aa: CASSRGTSGRRNTGELFF
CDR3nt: TGCGCCAGCAGCAGGGGGACTAGCGGGAGACGAAACACCGGGGAGCTGTTTTTT

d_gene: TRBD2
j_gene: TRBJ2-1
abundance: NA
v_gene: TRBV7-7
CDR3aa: CASSLTSGATYNEQFF
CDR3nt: TGTGCCAGCAGCTTGACTAGCGGAGCAACCTACAATGAGCAGTTCTTC

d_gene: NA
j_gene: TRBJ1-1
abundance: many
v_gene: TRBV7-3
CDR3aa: CASSSQPGQNTEAFF
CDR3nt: TGTGCCAGCAGCTCGCAACCGGGACAAAACACTGAAGCTTTCTTT

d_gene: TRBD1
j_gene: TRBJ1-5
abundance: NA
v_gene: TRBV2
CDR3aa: CASSRQGQGEPQHF
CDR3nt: TGTGCCAGCAGTCGACAGGGGCAAGGAGAGCCCCAGCATTTT

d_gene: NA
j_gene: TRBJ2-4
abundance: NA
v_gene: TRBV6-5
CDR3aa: CASGGPNIQYF
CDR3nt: TGTGCCAGCGGGGGGCCGAACATTCAGTACTTC

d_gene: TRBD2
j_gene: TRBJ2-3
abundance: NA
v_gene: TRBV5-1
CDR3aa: CASSQTSGPTDTQYF
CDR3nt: TGCGCCAGCAGCCAGACTAGCGGCCCCACAGATACGCAGTATTTT

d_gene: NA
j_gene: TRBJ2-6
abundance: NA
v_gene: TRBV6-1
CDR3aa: CAGSEDGRISGANVLTF
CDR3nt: TGTGCCGGCAGTGAAGATGGGAGGATCTCTGGGGCCAACGTCCTGACTTTC

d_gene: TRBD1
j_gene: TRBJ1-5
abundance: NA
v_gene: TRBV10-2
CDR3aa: CASTDRAMNNQPQHF
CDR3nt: TGCGCCAGCACTGACAGGGCCATGAACAATCAGCCCCAGCATTTT

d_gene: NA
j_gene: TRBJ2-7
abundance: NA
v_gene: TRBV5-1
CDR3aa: CASSLVGWDEQYF
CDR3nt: TGCGCCAGCAGCTTGGTAGGGTGGGACGAGCAGTACTTC